Presented here are 9 T cell receptor beta chains from one specimen sequenced in a study of blood T cell repertoires in COVID-19. Some clones are missing from TCRdb's copy, which holds only in-frame ones; the method was immunoSEQ multiplex PCR. Of some 190,000 clones in the sample, about 82% were seen once. Sample: PBMCs or T cells enriched from blood (not recorded which). Receptors originate from a man aged 35 to 55 with acute COVID-19.

The rearrangement links TRBV29-1 to TRBJ2-1; the D gene is possibly TRBD1 (6 bases). Germline CDR1 SQVTM, CDR2 ANQGSEA. The CDR3 has 13 residues. With 4 bases removed from V and 5 bases from J, the gap between germline ends came to 12 bases. This CDR3 reads CSVGQALNNEQFF. DNA of the CDR3: TGCAGCGTTGGACAGGCCCTGAACAATGAGCAGTTCTTC.

The chain is built from TRBV7-9 and TRBJ2-7; 7 nucleotides match TRBD2. V lost 5 bases, J lost 5 bases, and 12 bases stayed unmatched. CDR3 length equals 15 residues. Germline CDR1 reads SEHNR; CDR2 reads FQNEAQ (reference sequence). The CDR3 spells CASSRTRLVIHEQYF. The DNA of the CDR3 is TGTGCCAGCAGCCGGACTAGACTAGTTATCCACGAGCAGTACTTC.

The chain carries TRBV5-4 and TRBJ2-7, with no clear D. V was pared by 4 bases and J by 5 bases, with 13 bases between. CDR1 and CDR2 (germline): SGHNT, YYREEE (reference sequence). This CDR3 contains 13 residues. DNA of the CDR3: TGTGCCAGCAGCCTCAATTTAGAAGACGAGCAGTACTTC. This codes for CASSLNLEDEQYF.

The rearrangement joins TRBV28 to TRBJ2-1; 14 bases match TRBD2. The CDR3 has 24 amino acids. Germline V gene data show CDR1 as MDHEN and CDR2 as SYDVKM. V lost 4 bases, J lost 2 bases, and 25 bases stayed unmatched. CDR3 loop: CASSSPSSRLSGLAGVGPYNEQFF. The CDR3 region has the DNA TGTGCCAGCAGTTCCCCTTCCAGCAGGTTGTCGGGACTAGCGGGAGTTGGCCCCTACAATGAGCAGTTCTTC.

The rearrangement links TRBV18 to TRBJ2-3; D gene ambiguous. Germline V gene lookup returns CDR1 KGHSH and CDR2 LQKENI. The V gene lost 8 bases and the J gene lost 0 bases, with 6 bases spanning the gap. The CDR3 length is 12 residues. The CDR3 DNA reads TGTGCCAGCACGAGTAGCACAGATACGCAGTATTTT. Amino acid sequence: CASTSSTDTQYF.

The chain uses TRBV6-5 and TRBJ1-2; D is unresolved. The germline CDR1 and CDR2 sequences are MNHEY and SVGAGI. V was pared by 4 bases and J by 8 bases, with 8 bases between. The CDR3 loop spans 11 amino acids. CDR3: CASSSRGGYTF. The CDR3 region has the DNA TGTGCCAGCAGTTCCCGCGGAGGCTACACCTTC.

In its sample, this clone was seen a few times. This rearrangement joins TRBV6-4 to TRBJ2-3; D is possibly TRBD1 (5 bases). In germline, CDR1 is MRHNA, CDR2 SNTAGT. The CDR3 has 17 amino acids. V was cut by 0 bases and J by 2 bases, with 15 bases left in between. DNA for the CDR3: TGTGCCAGCAGTGACTCAGGGGCGGATCAGCCCACAGATACGCAGTATTTT. The encoded protein is CASSDSGADQPTDTQYF.

V and J are TRBV6-5 and TRBJ1-4, with D possibly being TRBD1 (5 bases). This CDR3 has 14 amino acids. Germline V gene lookup returns CDR1 MNHEY and CDR2 SVGAGI. V was pared by 0 bases and J by 12 bases, with 14 bases between. CDR3 sequence reads: CASSYSKGASQLFF. The CDR3 bases are TGTGCCAGCAGTTACTCGAAAGGGGCGTCCCAACTGTTTTTT.

The V gene is TRBV27, the J gene TRBJ1-4, with D possibly TRBD1 on 5 matching bases. The germline V gene encodes CDR1 MNHEY and CDR2 SMNVEV (reference sequence). V was shortened by 4 bases and J by 8 bases, with 14 bases between the two germline ends. The CDR3 has 14 amino acids. The CDR3 DNA is TGTGCCAGCAGTTCCGCCAGGGTGGAAGAAAAACTGTTTTTT. Translated, it gives CASSSARVEEKLFF.